The 24 T cell receptor beta chains given below trace back to one sample, sequenced in a study of blood T cell repertoires in COVID-19. Profiled with immunoSEQ multiplex PCR; TCRdb holds only in-frame clones, not every one. There are a few hundred thousand clones in the sample; roughly nine tenths occur only once, and 1.5% to 2% lies in the top ten. Source material: PBMCs or T cells enriched from blood (not recorded which). All receptors come from a woman in her 30s who had recovered from COVID-19.

CDR3 DNA: TGTGCCAGCAGTTTAGTGACAGGGGACCGGCATTTT. As protein: CASSLVTGDRHF. The chain recombines TRBV28 with TRBJ1-5, with 8 bases identical to TRBD1. The CDR3 length is 12 residues. The germline V gene has CDR1 MDHEN and CDR2 SYDVKM. V dropped 2 bases and J dropped 15; count of bases not matched to a gene: 6.

The J gene is TRBJ2-1, the V gene TRBV6-1; possible D gene TRBD2, 6 bases. V lost 2 bases and J 6 bases, leaving 14 bases between the germline ends. The germline CDR1 and CDR2 sequences are MNHNS and SASEGT. This CDR3 has 15 amino acids. Written as DNA, the CDR3 is TGTGCCAGCAGTGAAAGTAGCGGTTTAAGCAATGAGCAGTTCTTC. It yields the protein CASSESSGLSNEQFF.

The J gene is TRBJ1-5, the V gene TRBV6-5; D may be TRBD1 (6 bases). V lost 3 bases and J 4 bases, leaving 10 bases between the germline ends. The germline gives CDR1 MNHEY, CDR2 SVGAGI. The CDR3 loop spans 14 amino acids. For the CDR3, the DNA is TGTGCCAGCAGTTATTTAGGGGGAAATCAGCCCCAGCATTTT. Amino acids: CASSYLGGNQPQHF.

The chain joins TRBV27 to TRBJ2-5; the D gene is possibly TRBD1 (6 bases). The CDR3 is 14 residues long. Trimming stripped 3 bases from V and 3 bases from J, with 11 bases between. CDR1 is MNHEY and CDR2 is SMNVEV in the germline V gene (reference sequence). DNA of the CDR3: TGTGCCAGCAGTTTCGTTGACAGGAAAGAGACCCAGTACTTC. Residues: CASSFVDRKETQYF.

Only a few counts were recorded for this clone. CDR3 DNA: TGTGCCAGCAGCTTAGTGACTAGCGGGAAGCAGTTCTTC. This translates into CASSLVTSGKQFF. The rearrangement links TRBV11-2 to TRBJ2-1; 11 positions match TRBD2. The CDR3 is 13 amino acids. From germline, CDR1 is SGHAT and CDR2 FQNNGV. V shed 1 base and J 11 bases; nucleotides not matched to a gene: 1. Filled out from reference TRBV11-2 and TRBJ2-1, the complete variable domain reads EAGVAQSPRYKIIEKRQSVAFWCNPISGHATLYWYQQILGQGPKLLIQFQNNGVVDDSQLPKDRFSAERLKGVDSTLKIQPAKLEDSAVYLCASSLVTSGKQFFGPGTRLTVL.

The chain employs TRBV29-1 and TRBJ2-1; possible D gene TRBD1, 5 bases. The germline V gene has CDR1 SQVTM and CDR2 ANQGSEA. CDR3 length equals 15 residues. V lost 1 base and J lost 4, with 14 bases in between. Here the CDR3 reads CSVEGGIAGYNEQFF. CDR3 nucleotide sequence: TGCAGCGTTGAAGGTGGGATCGCAGGGTACAATGAGCAGTTCTTC.

This rearrangement joins TRBV29-1 to TRBJ2-2, with 10 bases aligning to TRBD2. Per the germline V gene, CDR1 is SQVTM and CDR2 is ANQGSEA. Trimming took 4 bases from V and 1 from J; bases not matched to a gene: 3. CDR3 size: 15 residues. The CDR3 nucleotides are TGCAGCGTTGCTAGCGGGGGACGGAACACCGGGGAGCTGTTTTTT. Translation: CSVASGGRNTGELFF.

In this sample, this clone turned up a few times. The V gene is TRBV18, the J gene TRBJ1-5; D is perhaps TRBD1 (5 bases). Trimming left V 6 bases short and J 1 base short, with 10 bases between. The CDR3 consists of 14 residues. From germline, CDR1 is KGHSH and CDR2 LQKENI. Written as DNA, the CDR3 is TGTGCCAGCTCGGAGGGGCTGAGCAATCAGCCCCAGCATTTT. It specifies CASSEGLSNQPQHF.

This chain uses TRBV6-5 with TRBJ1-2; no clear D gene. The germline V gene encodes CDR1 MNHEY and CDR2 SVGAGI. The V gene lost 4 bases and the J gene lost 4 bases, with 7 bases spanning the gap. The CDR3 covers 12 residues. The DNA for the CDR3 is TGTGCCAGCAGTTCAACAACCTATGGCTACACCTTC. This translates into CASSSTTYGYTF.

The chain carries TRBV24-1 and TRBJ2-5; possibly TRBD2 for D (6 bases). The CDR3 length is 14 residues. Germline CDR1 is KGHDR and CDR2 is SFDVKD. Deletions cut 7 bases from V and 2 bases from J, with 13 bases between. The CDR3 region is CATRYHGTQETQYF. CDR3 coding DNA: TGTGCCACCAGGTACCACGGGACTCAAGAGACCCAGTACTTC.

This clone has a single count. The rearrangement joins TRBV23-1 to TRBJ1-4; D ambiguous. TRBV23-1 is an open reading frame whose function is uncertain. The germline V and J ends were trimmed by 0 bases and 6 bases, with 11 bases remaining between them. This CDR3 spans 15 amino acids. This CDR3 is CASSQSSEDYEKLFF. For the CDR3, the DNA is TGCGCCAGCAGTCAATCGTCAGAGGATTATGAAAAACTGTTTTTT.

The chain links TRBV3-1 (or the pseudogene TRBV3-2) to TRBJ2-1, with D unclear. The CDR3 loop spans 13 amino acids. With 0 bases removed from V and 7 bases from J, the gap between germline ends came to 7 bases. Germline CDR1 is LGHDT and CDR2 is YNNKEL (reference sequence). The CDR3 spells CASSQELFNEQFF. DNA for the CDR3: TGTGCCAGCAGCCAAGAACTCTTTAATGAGCAGTTCTTC.

The V call is TRBV14, the J call TRBJ1-6; D uncertain. CDR1 and CDR2 from the germline V gene are SGHDN and FVKESK. The germline V and J ends were trimmed by 1 base and 8 bases, with 9 bases remaining between them. CDR3 length: 14 amino acids. This chain's CDR3 is CASSQVYRHSPLHF. CDR3 DNA sequence: TGTGCCAGCAGCCAAGTGTACAGACATTCACCCCTCCACTTT.

J is TRBJ2-3 and V is TRBV28; D is ambiguous. CDR3 size: 13 residues. Per germline, CDR1 MDHEN and CDR2 SYDVKM. The germline V and J ends were trimmed by 3 bases and 0 bases, with 4 bases remaining between them. The CDR3 DNA reads as TGTGCCAGCAGTTTTGAGAGCACAGATACGCAGTATTTT. This gives the protein CASSFESTDTQYF.

The chain is built from TRBV15 and TRBJ2-3; no definite D call. Germline CDR1 reads LNHNV; CDR2 reads YYDKDF (reference sequence). The germline V and J ends were trimmed by 9 bases and 0 bases, with 10 bases remaining between them. CDR3 length: 13 amino acids. The CDR3 reads CATRALSTDTQYF. In DNA form, the CDR3 reads TGTGCCACGAGAGCCCTGAGCACAGATACGCAGTATTTT. Full variable domain (remainder filled in from reference TRBV15 and TRBJ2-3): DAMVIQNPRYQVTQFGKPVTLSCSQTLNHNVMYWYQQKSSQAPKLLFHYYDKDFNNEADTPDNFQSRRPNTSFCFLDIRSPGLGDTAMYLCATRALSTDTQYFGPGTRLTVL.

The genes are TRBV18 and TRBJ2-7, with TRBD2 identical over 11 bases. The CDR3 has 18 amino acids. CDR1 and CDR2 from the germline V gene are KGHSH and LQKENI. Trimming took 6 bases from V and 4 from J; bases not matched to a gene: 17. Here the CDR3 reads CASSQGLAGPAPTYEQYF. The CDR3 DNA sequence: TGTGCCAGCTCCCAAGGACTAGCGGGTCCCGCCCCTACTTACGAGCAGTACTTC.

The genes are TRBV18 and TRBJ2-2, with D tentatively TRBD2 (7 bases). Germline V gene data show CDR1 as KGHSH and CDR2 as LQKENI. This CDR3 region has 18 residues. Trimming removed 0 bases from V and 4 bases from J, with 18 bases in between. The CDR3 nucleotides read TGTGCCAGCTCACCACCTGTGGGGGGGCATCGTGGCACCGGGGAGCTGTTTTTT. Its protein product is CASSPPVGGHRGTGELFF.

V gene TRBV5-1 combines with J gene TRBJ1-6; 7 bases are shared with TRBD1. The CDR3 has 18 amino acids. Germline V gene sequence: CDR1 SGHRS, CDR2 YFSETQ. V trimming: 0 bases; J trimming: 7 bases; junction bases outside the gene matches: 13. The DNA of the CDR3 is TGCGCCAGCAGCTTGGGGCCTACAGGGGCCCTAGCCAATTCACCCCTCCACTTT. Translated, it gives CASSLGPTGALANSPLHF. The entire variable domain, with the rest obtained from reference TRBV5-1 and TRBJ1-6, is as follows: KAGVTQTPRYLIKTRGQQVTLSCSPISGHRSVSWYQQTPGQGLQFLFEYFSETQRNKGNFPGRFSGRQFSNSRSEMNVSTLELGDSALYLCASSLGPTGALANSPLHFGNGTRLTVT.

With regard to this clone: Within the sample, other DNA sequences also encode this same CDR3. The V gene is TRBV5-1, the J gene TRBJ1-2; 9 bases agree with TRBD1. Germline V gene lookup returns CDR1 SGHRS and CDR2 YFSETQ. The CDR3 is 14 residues long. Trimming at V came to 2 bases and at J to 4 bases, leaving 3 bases not matched to a gene. For the CDR3, the DNA is TGCGCCAGCAGCTTAGGACAGGGGAGCTATGGCTACACCTTC. This gives the protein CASSLGQGSYGYTF. Variable domain in full (rest from reference TRBV5-1 and TRBJ1-2): KAGVTQTPRYLIKTRGQQVTLSCSPISGHRSVSWYQQTPGQGLQFLFEYFSETQRNKGNFPGRFSGRQFSNSRSEMNVSTLELGDSALYLCASSLGQGSYGYTFGSGTRLTVV.

The CDR3 region has the DNA TGTGCCAGCACCAGGCCAAACTTTATGGGAAACACCATATATTTT. Its translation is CASTRPNFMGNTIYF. V usage is TRBV28 and J usage is TRBJ1-3; D is undetermined. The V gene lost 7 bases and the J gene lost 4 bases, with 17 bases spanning the gap. Germline values: CDR1 MDHEN, CDR2 SYDVKM. This CDR3 has 15 amino acids.

The chain links TRBV24-1 to TRBJ1-1; 10 positions agree with TRBD1. With V trimmed by 3 bases and J by 3 bases, 3 bases remained unmatched. Germline CDR1 KGHDR, CDR2 SFDVKD. The CDR3 runs 15 residues. The CDR3 reads CATSDPGQGDTEAFF. In DNA form, the CDR3 reads TGTGCCACCAGTGATCCCGGACAGGGGGACACTGAAGCTTTCTTT.

V and J are TRBV6-2 or TRBV6-3 and TRBJ2-2, with D possibly being TRBD2 (6 bases). The V gene lost 2 bases and the J gene lost 2 bases, with 12 bases spanning the gap. This CDR3 is 16 amino acids long. Germline assignment: CDR1 MNHEY and CDR2 SVGEGT. DNA for the CDR3: TGTGCCAGCAGTTACGTGGCGGGGAGAAACACCGGGGAGCTGTTTTTT. Protein sequence: CASSYVAGRNTGELFF.

This clone has only one observation. V usage is TRBV11-2 and J usage is TRBJ1-2, with D perhaps matching TRBD1 (6 bases). This CDR3 spans 15 amino acids. Trimming took 0 bases from V and 4 from J, leaving 12 bases between them. The germline V gene encodes CDR1 SGHAT and CDR2 FQNNGV. This CDR3 reads CASSLELDRIYGYTF. Here the CDR3 DNA reads TGTGCCAGCAGCTTAGAACTTGACAGGATCTATGGCTACACCTTC.

The chain recombines TRBV18 with TRBJ2-1; D possibly corresponds to TRBD1 (5 bases). The CDR3 is 16 amino acids. Germline assignment: CDR1 KGHSH and CDR2 LQKENI. V dropped 0 bases and J dropped 3 bases, with 12 bases sitting between them. In nucleotides, the CDR3 is TGTGCCAGCTCACCACCGGGGCTAGATTACTACAATGAGCAGTTCTTC. It translates to CASSPPGLDYYNEQFF. The entire variable domain, with the rest obtained from reference TRBV18 and TRBJ2-1, is as follows: NAGVMQNPRHLVRRRGQEARLRCSPMKGHSHVYWYRQLPEEGLKFMVYLQKENIIDESGMPKERFSAEFPKEGPSILRIQQVVRGDSAAYFCASSPPGLDYYNEQFFGPGTRLTVL.